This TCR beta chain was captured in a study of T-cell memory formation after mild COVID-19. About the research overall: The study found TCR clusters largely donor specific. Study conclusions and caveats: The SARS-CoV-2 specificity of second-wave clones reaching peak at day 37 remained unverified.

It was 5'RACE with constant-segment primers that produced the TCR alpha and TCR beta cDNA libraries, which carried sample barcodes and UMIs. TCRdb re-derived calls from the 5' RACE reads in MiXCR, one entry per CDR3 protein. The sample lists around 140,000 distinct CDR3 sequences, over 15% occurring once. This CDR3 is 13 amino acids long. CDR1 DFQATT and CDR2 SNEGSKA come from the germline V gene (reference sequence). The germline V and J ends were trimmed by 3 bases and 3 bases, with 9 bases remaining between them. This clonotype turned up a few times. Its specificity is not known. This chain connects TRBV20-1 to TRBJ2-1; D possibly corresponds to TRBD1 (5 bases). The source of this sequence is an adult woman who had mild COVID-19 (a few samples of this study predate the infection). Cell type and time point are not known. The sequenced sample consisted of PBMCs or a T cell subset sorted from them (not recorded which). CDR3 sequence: CSASQGYYNEQFF. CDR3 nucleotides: TGCAGTGCTAGTCAGGGATACTACAATGAGCAGTTCTTC.